The T cell receptor (beta chain) described here comes from a study of blood T cell repertoires in COVID-19. Across the study: Donors in the United States, Italy and Spain gave samples during acute or convalescent COVID-19. PBMCs, B-cell-depleted T cells, or T cells provided the cDNA or gDNA that made up the material.

Original processing notes: Amplified reference gene primers provided the basis for estimating nucleated cell counts. Assay used: immunoSEQ multiplex PCR; TCRdb lists only in-frame clones, some missing. From that table come the V and J calls and clone size; the DNA was used to work out D and trimming. The sample gives roughly 250,000 clones, around 90% of which show up once; around 6% is in the top ten. The sample was PBMCs or T cells enriched from blood (not recorded which). This receptor was taken from a woman aged 25 to 45 with acute COVID-19.

The CDR3 DNA sequence: TGTGCCAGTAGTATGGGGGGACTAGCGGGACTAGAGACCCAGTACTTC. As protein: CASSMGGLAGLETQYF. This chain uses TRBV19 with TRBJ2-5; 13 nucleotides align to TRBD2. The germline gives CDR1 LNHDA, CDR2 SQIVND (reference sequence). The CDR3 has 16 amino acids. V gave up 3 bases and J gave up 4 bases; unmatched junction bases: 5. The variable domain in full, completed from reference TRBV19 and TRBJ2-5, reads DGGITQSPKYLFRKEGQNVTLSCEQNLNHDAMYWYRQDPGQGLRLIYYSQIVNDFQKGDIAEGYSVSREKKESFPLTVTSAQKNPTAFYLCASSMGGLAGLETQYFGPGTRLLVL.